This TCR beta chain comes out of a study of T cells in Graves' hyperthyroidism and ophthalmopathy. Overall study: Before any treatment, at initial diagnosis, peripheral blood was collected.

J gave up 2 bases and V 1 base, and 6 bases lay outside the gene matches. This CDR3 has 17 residues. Per germline, CDR1 SGHVS and CDR2 FQNEAQ. Graves' hyperthyroidism showing no ophthalmopathy progression within 18 months was considered stable. Uncontrolled infection, other autoimmune disease, pregnancy or lactation led to exclusion. In this sample, this clonotype turned up many times. Amplified TCR beta CDR3 regions derived from RNA transcripts. The HTBI primer set was used in a first-round RT-PCR of the TCR CDR3. One entry per CDR3 protein, called by TCRdb with MiXCR from the multiplex PCR reads. Among hundreds of thousands of distinct CDR3 sequences listed, 12% to 15% were seen once.

The sequencing sample was made of blood. The chain employs TRBV7-8 and TRBJ2-2; the match to TRBD2 covers 8 bases. This clonotype originated in a woman in her late teens or twenties with Graves' hyperthyroidism. The chain's CDR3 is CASSLVGSGGNTGELFF. CDR3 coding DNA: TGTGCCAGCAGCTTAGTGGGCAGCGGGGGCAACACCGGGGAGCTGTTTTTT.